These T cell receptor beta chains were read from a single sample in a study. Sequenced by immunoSEQ multiplex PCR; TCRdb stores in-frame clones only, minus some. The sample consists of nearly 70,000 clones, roughly 93% of them appearing once. The sample taken for sequencing was PBMCs. The receptors were sampled from a middle-aged man with rheumatoid arthritis. The conserved cysteine and the conserved F or W are not part of the CDR3 here. D genes are given only for firm matches.

length: 15; V: TRBV4-1; D: NA; CDR3: ASSQGRQGNSGNTIY
length: 11; V: TRBV7-9; D: NA; CDR3: ASSTGTDYGYT
length: 13; V: TRBV5-5; D: TRBD1; CDR3: ASSSQGDNYNEQF
length: 14; V: TRBV5-4; D: NA; CDR3: ASSLRGALGNSPLH
length: 13; V: TRBV2; D: NA; CDR3: ASRLISGTDYGYT
length: 13; V: TRBV28; D: TRBD1; CDR3: ASSQQGGIREKLF
length: 15; V: TRBV19; D: NA; CDR3: ASSPTHLLSGNQPQH
length: 13; V: TRBV6-5; D: NA; CDR3: ASSWGWEPYNEQF
length: 12; V: TRBV2; D: NA; CDR3: ASSVSRGYSPLH
length: 11; V: TRBV29-1; D: TRBD2; CDR3: SVAAGGSYEQY
length: 17; V: TRBV3-1/TRBV3-2; D: NA; CDR3: ASSHSVHLGVKGTDTQY
length: 13; V: TRBV19; D: TRBD2; CDR3: ASNSGTSVWETQY
length: 11; V: TRBV29-1; D: TRBD1; CDR3: SVRQGSNTEAF
length: 13; V: TRBV28; D: TRBD1; CDR3: ASRSDRGGFSEAF
length: 13; V: TRBV9; D: NA; CDR3: ASSPRDRPGDGYT
length: 13; V: TRBV19; D: NA; CDR3: ASSIEAQGYNEQF
length: 13; V: TRBV25-1; D: TRBD1; CDR3: ASSESGQTNEKLF
length: 13; V: TRBV10-3; D: NA; CDR3: AISELDSTDSPLH
length: 10; V: TRBV5-5; D: NA; CDR3: ASSYGTTGYT
length: 11; V: TRBV27; D: NA; CDR3: ASSGTGGGEAF
length: 12; V: TRBV4-3; D: TRBD1; CDR3: ASSPGTGPEKLF
length: 12; V: TRBV4-3; D: NA; CDR3: ASSQDRVRETQY
length: 13; V: TRBV5-6; D: NA; CDR3: ASSLWAGLNEKLF
length: 11; V: TRBV29-1; D: NA; CDR3: SPGIATNEKLF
length: 13; V: TRBV5-1; D: TRBD2; CDR3: ASSPASGGKNIQY
length: 12; V: TRBV7-9; D: NA; CDR3: ASSLVGVDYGYT